This entry lists 24 T cell receptor beta chains sequenced from one sample in a study of vaccination effects on CD4 cells after COVID-19. Generated by immunoSEQ multiplex PCR, the TCRdb table keeps only in-frame clones and is missing some. The sample contains around 79,000 clones, 60% to 85% of which appear only once. Antigen-specific CD4+ T cell clonotypes were called by their expansion after viral peptide-pool culture in ViraFEST. CD4+ T cells were isolated after 10 days of culture. Nucleocapsid antibody tests were negative, and the vaccine recipients had no prior SARS-CoV-2 infection. Antigens for these TCRs are unknown. This material consisted of CD4+ T cells from PBMCs cultured with SARS-CoV-2 spike peptides, taken before COVID-19 vaccination. The receptors were gathered from a human donor who received a COVID-19 vaccine.

The chain employs TRBV28 and TRBJ1-5; D uncertain. CDR1 MDHEN and CDR2 SYDVKM come from the germline V gene. This CDR3 is built from 13 residues. The V end was cut by 3 bases, the J end by 9 bases, with 12 bases between. CDR3 sequence reads: CASSFYSGPPQHF. The CDR3 bases are TGTGCCAGCAGTTTTTACTCCGGGCCGCCCCAGCATTTT. The full variable domain, its missing parts supplied by reference TRBV28 and TRBJ1-5, is DVKVTQSSRYLVKRTGEKVFLECVQDMDHENMFWYRQDPGLGLRLIYFSYDVKMKEKGDIPEGYSVSREKKERFSLILESASTNQTSMYLCASSFYSGPPQHFGDGTRLSIL.

This clone was picked up one time. This chain connects TRBV6-2 or TRBV6-3 to TRBJ2-7; TRBD1 matches at 10 bases. The CDR3 covers 15 residues. V shed 6 bases, J shed 4 bases, and the junction held 9 bases outside the gene matches. Germline V gene data show CDR1 as MNHEY and CDR2 as SVGEGT. CDR3 nucleotide sequence: TGTGCCAGCAGCCCTCGGGGGACAGGGGTGTACGAGCAGTACGTC. It codes for CASSPRGTGVYEQYV.

V is TRBV2 and J is TRBJ2-7, with a weak D call TRBD2 (7 bases). Trimming left V 7 bases short and J 0 bases short, with 16 bases between. The CDR3 spans 15 residues. Germline V gives CDR1 SNHLY, CDR2 FYNNEI. Here the CDR3 reads CASKREGESSYEQYV. DNA of the CDR3: TGTGCCAGCAAGAGGGAGGGGGAAAGCTCCTACGAGCAGTACGTC.

V usage is TRBV19 and J usage is TRBJ2-1, with 7 positions matching TRBD2. V gave up 7 bases and J gave up 0 bases; unmatched junction bases: 15. There are 18 residues in the CDR3. Germline V gene sequence: CDR1 LNHDA, CDR2 SQIVND (reference sequence). The CDR3 spells CASTKGAGNSHSYNEQFF. The CDR3 coding sequence is TGTGCCAGTACCAAAGGAGCGGGAAATAGTCACTCCTACAATGAGCAGTTCTTC.

This chain joins TRBV12-3 or TRBV12-4 and TRBJ1-1; D is uncertain. The V gene lost 0 bases and the J gene lost 5 bases, with 7 bases spanning the gap. This CDR3 has 13 amino acids. As DNA, the CDR3 is TGTGCCAGCAGTTTAGCGGGTCGGACTGAAGCTTTCTTT. As protein: CASSLAGRTEAFF.

The chain's CDR3 is CASSQGRVANYGYTF. CDR3 sequence (DNA): TGTGCCAGCAGCCAAGGTCGGGTAGCTAACTATGGCTACACCTTC. J is TRBJ1-2 and V is TRBV3-1 (or the pseudogene TRBV3-2); no clear D. In germline, CDR1 is LGHDT, CDR2 YNNKEL (reference sequence). CDR3 length: 15 residues. Trimming took 1 base from V and 0 from J, leaving 9 bases between them.

This chain links TRBV5-1 with TRBJ1-1; 7 bases map to TRBD1. Germline values: CDR1 SGHRS, CDR2 YFSETQ. Unmatched junction bases numbered 7, after V lost 4 bases and J lost 1 base. CDR3 length: 15 residues. CDR3 residues: CASSPLQGKNTEAFF. CDR3 DNA sequence: TGCGCCAGCAGCCCATTACAGGGGAAGAACACTGAAGCTTTCTTT.

The chain employs TRBV6-2 or TRBV6-3 and TRBJ2-4, with 9 bases fitting TRBD1. The CDR3 loop spans 16 amino acids. Looked up from germline, CDR1 is MNHEY and CDR2 is SVGEGT. V lost 5 bases to trimming and J lost 1 base; unmatched junction nucleotides: 6. CDR3 region: CASSPATGGAKNIQYF. CDR3 sequence (DNA): TGTGCCAGCAGTCCCGCGACAGGGGGGGCCAAAAACATTCAGTACTTC.

The CDR3 DNA sequence: TGCAGCGCGGGGGTTGGGGGCACTGAAGCTTTCTTT. It encodes CSAGVGGTEAFF. The chain recombines TRBV29-1 with TRBJ1-1; D is possibly TRBD1 (5 bases). Trimming removed 7 bases from V and 4 bases from J, with 13 bases in between. CDR3 size: 12 residues. The germline CDR1 and CDR2 sequences are SQVTM and ANQGSEA.

This clone came up once. The chain joins TRBV27 to TRBJ2-2; D remains unclear. From germline, CDR1 is MNHEY and CDR2 SMNVEV (reference sequence). Trimming cost V 5 bases and J 2 bases, with 12 bases left between them. The CDR3 totals 15 residues. In DNA form, the CDR3 reads TGTGCCAGCAGTCTCATCGGCCACAACACCGGGGAGCTGTTTTTT. Its translation is CASSLIGHNTGELFF.

The genes are TRBV2 and TRBJ1-2, with D uncertain. Trimming pared 6 bases from V and 6 bases from J, leaving 8 bases between. The CDR3 consists of 11 residues. Germline V CDR1 and CDR2: SNHLY, FYNNEI. The CDR3 bases are TGTGCCAGCAGACATAGGAATGGCTACACCTTC. Translating it yields CASRHRNGYTF.

The chain uses TRBV27 and TRBJ1-6; D is unclear. This CDR3 region has 14 residues. V shed 3 bases and J shed 2 bases, with 5 bases lying between them. From germline, CDR1 is MNHEY and CDR2 SMNVEV (reference sequence). The CDR3 sequence is CASSLKPYNSPLHF. CDR3 bases: TGTGCCAGCAGTTTGAAACCCTATAATTCACCCCTCCACTTT.

This clone was seen more than once but under ten times. The V gene is TRBV7-9, the J gene TRBJ2-6; 7 bases map to TRBD1. Trimming took 3 bases from V and 4 from J; bases not matched to a gene: 3. Germline CDR1 SEHNR, CDR2 FQNEAQ (reference sequence). This CDR3 is built from 15 residues. The CDR3 spells CASSFTGVGANVLTF. For the CDR3, the DNA is TGTGCCAGCAGCTTTACAGGGGTCGGGGCCAACGTCCTGACTTTC.

This chain links TRBV28 with TRBJ1-4; maybe TRBD1 (6 bases). Between the trimmed V and J ends, which lost 5 bases and 4 bases, there was a span of 8 bases. Germline V gene lookup returns CDR1 MDHEN and CDR2 SYDVKM. The CDR3 is 13 residues long. The CDR3 DNA is TGTGCCAGCAGTGAAGGGGGTAATGAAAAACTGTTTTTT. Translated, it gives CASSEGGNEKLFF. The entire variable domain, with the rest obtained from reference TRBV28 and TRBJ1-4, is as follows: DVKVTQSSRYLVKRTGEKVFLECVQDMDHENMFWYRQDPGLGLRLIYFSYDVKMKEKGDIPEGYSVSREKKERFSLILESASTNQTSMYLCASSEGGNEKLFFGSGTQLSVL.

V is TRBV19 and J is TRBJ1-5; maybe TRBD1 (5 bases). The CDR3 is 15 residues long. Trimming left V 11 bases short and J 4 bases short, with 21 bases between. The germline V gene encodes CDR1 LNHDA and CDR2 SQIVND (reference sequence). CDR3 sequence reads: CAAGTLLRSNQPQHF. The DNA for the CDR3 is TGTGCCGCCGGGACTCTCCTAAGGTCAAATCAGCCCCAGCATTTT.

The chain couples TRBV5-1 to TRBJ2-5, with D possibly being TRBD2 (7 bases). Per germline, CDR1 SGHRS and CDR2 YFSETQ. Trimming took 4 bases from V and 5 from J, leaving 18 bases between them. The CDR3 sequence is 15 residues long. In DNA, the CDR3 is TGCGCCAGCAGCCGGGGCGGGGGCCGAGAGGAGACCCAGTACTTC. Its protein is CASSRGGGREETQYF.

J is TRBJ1-2 and V is TRBV12-5; 10 bases agree with TRBD1. This CDR3 is built from 18 residues. The junction had 7 bases not matched to a gene; V was cut back by 0 bases and J by 0 bases. In germline, CDR1 is LGHNT, CDR2 FRNRAP. CDR3 sequence: CASGLVLGTGATNYGYTF. The CDR3 DNA sequence: TGTGCTAGTGGTTTGGTACTAGGGACAGGGGCGACTAACTATGGCTACACCTTC. The whole variable domain, remainder taken from reference TRBV12-5 and TRBJ1-2, is DARVTQTPRHKVTEMGQEVTMRCQPILGHNTVFWYRQTMMQGLELLAYFRNRAPLDDSGMPKDRFSAEMPDATLATLKIQPSEPRDSAVYFCASGLVLGTGATNYGYTFGSGTRLTVV.

The chain employs TRBV6-5 and TRBJ2-7; 9 nucleotides line up with TRBD1. Per the germline V gene, CDR1 is MNHEY and CDR2 is SVGAGI. CDR3 length: 14 residues. V lost 6 bases, J lost 0 bases, and 3 bases stayed unmatched. CDR3 in amino acids: CASRQTGGSYEQYV. As DNA, the CDR3 is TGTGCCAGCAGGCAGACAGGGGGCTCCTACGAGCAGTACGTC.

This clone was seen just once. The CDR3 reads CASSPPGQGAWTYNEQFF. The CDR3 nucleotides read TGTGCCAGCTCACCACCGGGACAGGGGGCCTGGACCTACAATGAGCAGTTCTTC. The chain links TRBV18 to TRBJ2-1; 12 positions match TRBD1. Germline V gives CDR1 KGHSH, CDR2 LQKENI. Germline trimming cut 0 bases from V and 2 bases from J; bases unmatched to any gene: 5. The length of the CDR3 is 18 residues.

The chain is built from TRBV4-1 and TRBJ1-1, with 8 nucleotides matching TRBD1. V trimming: 4 bases; J trimming: 0 bases; junction bases outside the gene matches: 1. The CDR3 loop spans 14 amino acids. CDR1 and CDR2 (germline): MGHRA, YSYEKL. CDR3 sequence (DNA): TGCGCCAGCAGCCGACAGGGGATGAACACTGAAGCTTTCTTT. Residues: CASSRQGMNTEAFF.

The V gene is TRBV6-5, the J gene TRBJ2-5; 7 positions agree with TRBD1. Looked up from germline, CDR1 is MNHEY and CDR2 is SVGAGI. The CDR3 runs 15 residues. Unmatched junction bases numbered 12, after V lost 6 bases and J lost 5 bases. CDR3 residues: CASSRQGPIYETQYF. DNA for the CDR3: TGTGCCAGCAGCCGACAGGGTCCCATTTACGAGACCCAGTACTTC.

This rearrangement joins TRBV9 to TRBJ1-1, with D perhaps matching TRBD1 (5 bases). Germline V gives CDR1 SGDLS, CDR2 YYNGEE. The CDR3 extends over 14 amino acids. V was shortened by 0 bases and J by 2 bases, with 8 bases between the two germline ends. The DNA for the CDR3 is TGTGCCAGCAGCGTAGCAGGGTTAAACACTGAAGCTTTCTTT. Translated, it gives CASSVAGLNTEAFF.

The DNA of the CDR3 is TGTGCCAGCGAAGGTCCGACAGATACGCAGTATTTT. The encoded protein is CASEGPTDTQYF. V is TRBV28 and J is TRBJ2-3; D is uncertain. The CDR3 totals 12 residues. Per germline, CDR1 MDHEN and CDR2 SYDVKM. Trimming took off 8 bases at V and 3 bases at J, with 9 bases between the two ends. The full variable domain, completed using reference TRBV28 and TRBJ2-3, is DVKVTQSSRYLVKRTGEKVFLECVQDMDHENMFWYRQDPGLGLRLIYFSYDVKMKEKGDIPEGYSVSREKKERFSLILESASTNQTSMYLCASEGPTDTQYFGPGTRLTVL.

The chain is built from TRBV18 and TRBJ2-5, with a tentative D call TRBD2 (5 bases). V lost 2 bases to trimming and J lost 5 bases, with 18 bases between them. There are 16 residues in the CDR3. Per germline, CDR1 KGHSH and CDR2 LQKENI. CDR3 sequence reads: CASSPSTGGVKETQYF. The CDR3 DNA reads TGTGCCAGCTCACCATCAACTGGAGGAGTCAAGGAGACCCAGTACTTC.